This T cell receptor (beta chain) was found in a study of blood T cells in healthy people across ages. Broader study findings: Conclusively comparing naive with antigen-experienced cells was impossible with unsorted PBMCs. Estimated diversity that came from one million T cells was considered an underestimate.

For the second PCR, which ran for about 6 to 11 cycles, a sample-barcoded 5' primer and a J-beta primer mix were used. TCRdb processed the 5' RACE reads anew with MiXCR; each CDR3 protein has one entry. The sample comprises more than 1.4 million distinct CDR3 sequences, roughly 40% of which are singletons, and approximately 7.9% rests with the top ten. From germline, CDR1 is SGHRS and CDR2 YFSETQ. The CDR3 covers 16 residues. Trimming pared 4 bases from V and 0 bases from J, leaving 14 bases between. Concerning this clonotype: The antigen remains undetermined.

The J gene is TRBJ2-1, the V gene TRBV5-1; maybe TRBD1 (6 bases). The material sequenced was blood. The sequence was obtained from a woman under 30 in good health. The CDR3 is CASSRDGTTSYNEQFF. The CDR3 region has the DNA TGCGCCAGCAGCCGAGACGGGACAACCTCCTACAATGAGCAGTTCTTC.